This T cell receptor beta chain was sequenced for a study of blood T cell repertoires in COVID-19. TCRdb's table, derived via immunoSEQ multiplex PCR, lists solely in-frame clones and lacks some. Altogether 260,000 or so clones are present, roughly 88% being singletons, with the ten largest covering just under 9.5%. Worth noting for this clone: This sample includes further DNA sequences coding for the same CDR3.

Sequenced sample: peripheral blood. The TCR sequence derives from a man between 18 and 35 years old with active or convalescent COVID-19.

Here the CDR3 reads CASSPPGEANYGYTF. The DNA of the CDR3 is TGTGCCAGCTCACCACCTGGGGAGGCAAACTATGGCTACACCTTC. V gene TRBV18 combines with J gene TRBJ1-2, with D unresolved. V lost 0 bases and J 2 bases, leaving 10 bases between the germline ends. Germline V CDR1 and CDR2: KGHSH, LQKENI. The CDR3 covers 15 residues.